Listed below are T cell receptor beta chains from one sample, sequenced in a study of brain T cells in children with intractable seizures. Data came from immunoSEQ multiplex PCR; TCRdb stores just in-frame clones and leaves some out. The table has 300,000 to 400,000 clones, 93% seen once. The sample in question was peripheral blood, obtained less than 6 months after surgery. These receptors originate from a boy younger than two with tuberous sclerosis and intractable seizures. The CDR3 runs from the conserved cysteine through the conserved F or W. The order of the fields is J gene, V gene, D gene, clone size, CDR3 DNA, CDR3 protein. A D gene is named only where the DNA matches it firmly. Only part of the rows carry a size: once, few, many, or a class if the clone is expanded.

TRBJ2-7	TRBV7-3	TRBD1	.	TGTGCCAGCAGCCCCGACAGGGACCACTACGAGCAGTACTTC	CASSPDRDHYEQYF
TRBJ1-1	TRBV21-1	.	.	TGTGCCAGCAGCAAGAACACTGAAGCTTTCTTT	CASSKNTEAFF
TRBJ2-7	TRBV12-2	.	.	TGTGCAAGTCGCTCCTCCGGGAGGCGCCATACGTACGAGCAGTACTTC	CASRSSGRRHTYEQYF
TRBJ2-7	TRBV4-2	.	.	TGTGCCAGCAGCCAAGGGGTAGAAAACTACGAGCAGTACTTC	CASSQGVENYEQYF
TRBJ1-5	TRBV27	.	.	TGTGCCAGCAGTTTCCAATCCAATCAGCCCCAGCATTTT	CASSFQSNQPQHF
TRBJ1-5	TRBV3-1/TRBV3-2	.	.	TGTGCCAGCAGCCATTTGCGAGGGGCGGTGGGGAATCAGCCCCAGCATTTT	CASSHLRGAVGNQPQHF
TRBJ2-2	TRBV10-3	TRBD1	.	TGTGCCATCAGTGATAGGAGTGCCGGGACAGGGGGCACCGGGGAGCTGTTTTTT	CAISDRSAGTGGTGELFF
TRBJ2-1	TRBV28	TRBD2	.	TGTGCCAGCAGCCCCCAACTAGCGGGAGTCCACAATGAGCAGTTCTTC	CASSPQLAGVHNEQFF
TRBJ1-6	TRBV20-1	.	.	TGCAGTGCTAGTTCGGGACGGGGCCTCCACTTT	CSASSGRGLHF
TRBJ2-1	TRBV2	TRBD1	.	TGTGCCAGCAGCGAAAACAGGGGGGCCTACAATGAGCAGTTCTTC	CASSENRGAYNEQFF
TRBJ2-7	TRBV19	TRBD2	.	TGTGCCACAAGCAGGGACTACTACGAGCAGTACTTC	CATSRDYYEQYF
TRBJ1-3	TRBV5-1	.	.	TGCGCCAGCAGCTTGCCTGGGCAGGGCGAAAACACCATATATTTT	CASSLPGQGENTIYF
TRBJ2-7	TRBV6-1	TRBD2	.	TGTGCCAGCAGTGTAGCGGGGCGGACCTACGAGCAGTACTTC	CASSVAGRTYEQYF
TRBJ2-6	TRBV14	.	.	TGTGCCAGCAGCCAAGTAACACTCTGGAGTTCTGGGGCCAACGTCCTGACTTTC	CASSQVTLWSSGANVLTF
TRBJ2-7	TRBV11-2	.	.	TGTGCCAGCAGCTTAAGGGGTTACGAGCAGTACTTC	CASSLRGYEQYF
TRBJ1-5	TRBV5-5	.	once	TGTGCCAGCAGCTTGTGGGTGTCGGGAGGCGGCAATCAGCCCCAGCATTTT	CASSLWVSGGGNQPQHF
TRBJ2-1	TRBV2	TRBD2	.	TGTGCCAGCAGGACTAGCGGTTTCTACAATGAGCAGTTCTTC	CASRTSGFYNEQFF
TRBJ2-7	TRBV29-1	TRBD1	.	TGCAGCGTTGTTTTTCAAGGGGGACAGGCGTACTTC	CSVVFQGGQAYF
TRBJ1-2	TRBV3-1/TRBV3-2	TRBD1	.	TGTGCCAGCAGCCGGGGGGACAGTCCCTATGGCTACACCTTC	CASSRGDSPYGYTF
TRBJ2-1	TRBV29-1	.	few	TGCAGCGTGGCCGGGACGCTGGCTTCCTACAATGAGCAGTTCTTC	CSVAGTLASYNEQFF
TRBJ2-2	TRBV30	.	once	TGTGCCTGGAGTGTACCGATTTCCACCGGGGAGCTGTTTTTT	CAWSVPISTGELFF
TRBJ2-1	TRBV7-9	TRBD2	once	TGTGCCGGGTGGACTAGCGGCGCCTCCCCCGGTAATGAGCAGTTCTTC	CAGWTSGASPGNEQFF
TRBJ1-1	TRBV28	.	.	TGTGCCAGCAAGGACGGGACTGTCCTTGAAGCTTTCTTT	CASKDGTVLEAFF
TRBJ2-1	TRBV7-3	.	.	TGTGCCAGCAGCCCGCGGGGAGACAATGAGCAGTTCTTC	CASSPRGDNEQFF
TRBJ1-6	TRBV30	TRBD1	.	TGTGCCTGGAGTGATACAGGGGTCTATAATTCACCCCTCCACTTT	CAWSDTGVYNSPLHF
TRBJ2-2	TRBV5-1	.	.	TGCGCCAGCAAAACGGGGGGCCCGAACACCGGGGAGCTGTTTTTT	CASKTGGPNTGELFF
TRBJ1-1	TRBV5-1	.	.	TGCGCCAGCAGCTCCGACGGGGGAGCTTTCTTT	CASSSDGGAFF
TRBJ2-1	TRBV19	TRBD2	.	TGTGCCAGTAGTATAGGGACTAGCGGGATAAATGAGCAGTTCTTC	CASSIGTSGINEQFF
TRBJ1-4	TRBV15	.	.	TGTGCCACCAGCCGGGGGGGTTTGGCAGGGAACGAAAAACTGTTTTTT	CATSRGGLAGNEKLFF
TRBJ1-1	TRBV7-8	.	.	TGTGCCAGCACGGGTTCCACTGAAGCTTTCTTT	CASTGSTEAFF
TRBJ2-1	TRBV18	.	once	TGTGCCAGCTCACCGGAGGCCAGCTCCTACAATGAGCAGTTCTTC	CASSPEASSYNEQFF
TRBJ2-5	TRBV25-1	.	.	TGTGCCAGCAGGGGGGTCAAGGGGCCGTACCAAGAGACCCAGTACTTC	CASRGVKGPYQETQYF
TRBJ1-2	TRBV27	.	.	TGTGCCAGCAGTTCCCTCACCGTGGGATCTCACTATGGCTACACCTTC	CASSSLTVGSHYGYTF
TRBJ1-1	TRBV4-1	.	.	TGCGCCAGCAGGTTAAGGGGGAAAGCTTTCTTT	CASRLRGKAFF
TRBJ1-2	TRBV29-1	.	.	TGCAGCGTTGAAGCAGGCAACTTC	CSVEAGNF
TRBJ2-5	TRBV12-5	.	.	TGTGCTAGTGGTTCGCCCATGGGGCCCCAGTACTTC	CASGSPMGPQYF
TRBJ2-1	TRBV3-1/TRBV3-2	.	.	TGTGCCAGCAGGCCGCCTAGCAGAAATGGTGAGCAGTTCTTC	CASRPPSRNGEQFF
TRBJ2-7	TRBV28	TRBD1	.	TGTGCCAGCAGTTTATTTGACAGGGGTAGCCACGAGCAGTACTTC	CASSLFDRGSHEQYF
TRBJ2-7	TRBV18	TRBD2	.	TGTGCCAGCTCACCACGGCAGCGGGAGTGGTCGGAGCAGTACTTC	CASSPRQREWSEQYF
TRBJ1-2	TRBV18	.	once	TGTGCCAGCTCACAGCAGGACCGTGCCGGCTACACCTTC	CASSQQDRAGYTF
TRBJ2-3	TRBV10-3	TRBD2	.	TGTGCCATCAGTGAGTCGGAGCGGGACACAGATACGCAGTATTTT	CAISESERDTDTQYF
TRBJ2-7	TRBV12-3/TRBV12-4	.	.	TGTGCCAGCAGAAACTTCTACGAGCAGTACTTC	CASRNFYEQYF
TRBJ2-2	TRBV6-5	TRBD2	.	TGTGCCAGCAAGTCGGGGGGGGTCGCCGGGGAGCTGTTTTTT	CASKSGGVAGELFF
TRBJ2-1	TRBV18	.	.	TGTGCCAGCTCATCCCCGGCAGTCCCCAATGAGCAGTTCTTC	CASSSPAVPNEQFF